This T cell receptor beta chain was observed in a study of shared clonotypes between healthy human individuals. Across the study: The cohort comprised a couple of women and a few men. Their ages spanned 18 to 49 years.

Terminally differentiated effector memory CD45RA+ cells were excluded from the naive CD8 cells, which were CD45RO-negative and positively selected for CCR7. Donors had no recently reported acute infections or vaccinations and were HIV-negative. This table comes from immunoSEQ multiplex PCR, and its TCRdb copy is limited to in-frame clones, with some not included. The sample yields roughly 2 million clones, around 96% seen once. The receptor comes from a man younger than 35 in good health. The specimen was naive CD8+ T cells sorted from blood.

CDR3 coding DNA: TGTGCCAGCAGTGATGAGGCCCCCAGGCTCGGCTATGGCTACACCTTC. This sequence encodes CASSDEAPRLGYGYTF. V is TRBV6-1 and J is TRBJ1-2; D ambiguous. The CDR3 length is 16 residues. V lost 3 bases, J lost 4 bases, and 18 bases lay in between. From germline, CDR1 is MNHNS and CDR2 SASEGT.